This T cell receptor beta chain was recovered during a study of Ad26.COV2.S vaccination and SARS-CoV-2 variants. The repertoire was sequenced with immunoSEQ multiplex PCR; TCRdb's copy has only in-frame clones and lacks some. The repertoire holds about 420,000 clones, with roughly 90% as singletons. Germline V gene sequence: CDR1 LNHDA, CDR2 SQIVND (reference sequence). Trimming left V 5 bases short and J 7 bases short, with 15 bases between. The CDR3 extends over 13 amino acids. As for treatment: some 19 received Ad26.COV2.S at low or high dose, single or two shots; 5 received placebo; per-sample allocation not given. Sampling took place 63 days after the first vaccine or placebo injection. In its sample, this clone was seen once.

The chain is built from TRBV19 and TRBJ2-7; D is perhaps TRBD2 (6 bases). The material was peripheral blood, obtained in a trial of Ad26.COV2.S vaccine versus placebo. This clonotype was obtained from a person aged 18-60 years who received the Ad26.COV2.S COVID-19 vaccine or a placebo. The CDR3 region is CASSPGLEREQYF. The CDR3 bases are TGTGCCAGTAGTCCGGGACTTGAGAGGGAGCAGTACTTC.